This note documents a single T cell receptor (beta chain) sequence. Its antigen is not identified. The entry originates in a study of T cells in Graves' hyperthyroidism and ophthalmopathy. Regarding the study as a whole: Blood also showed most of the thyroid clonotypes that were expanded above 0.001. From stable hyperthyroidism, ophthalmopathy was separated by a 13 V-J model. The model forecast ophthalmopathy, anticipating it by a median 6.5 months before onset.

Diagnoses were established using clinical symptoms, serum thyroxine and TRAb, thyroid ultrasound and orbital computed tomography. Amplified regions were TCR beta CDR3 sequences from RNA transcripts. HTBI primers were employed in a first-round RT-PCR of the TCR CDR3. TCRdb fed the multiplex PCR reads into MiXCR, producing one record per CDR3 protein. Of about 400,000 distinct CDR3 sequences in the sample, about 14% were seen once. Sample: blood. The source of this sequence is a man over 45 with Graves' ophthalmopathy.

The CDR3 region is CRTENEQFF. Written as DNA, the CDR3 is TGCAGAACCGAGAATGAGCAGTTCTTC. The rearrangement links TRBV29-1 to TRBJ2-1; D not resolved. The CDR3 runs to 9 residues. Germline V gene lookup returns CDR1 SQVTM and CDR2 ANQGSEA.